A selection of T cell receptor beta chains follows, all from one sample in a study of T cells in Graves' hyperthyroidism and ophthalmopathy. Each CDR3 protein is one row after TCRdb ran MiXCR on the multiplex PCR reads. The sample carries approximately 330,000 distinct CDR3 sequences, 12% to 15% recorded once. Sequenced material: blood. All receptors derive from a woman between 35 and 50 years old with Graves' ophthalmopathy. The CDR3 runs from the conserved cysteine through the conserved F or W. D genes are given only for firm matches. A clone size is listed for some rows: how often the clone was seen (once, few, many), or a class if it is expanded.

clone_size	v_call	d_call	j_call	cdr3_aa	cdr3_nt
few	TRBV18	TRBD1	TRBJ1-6	CASSRSGTVLPAPLHF	TGTGCCAGCTCACGTTCCGGGACAGTCCTTCCGGCACCCCTCCACTTT
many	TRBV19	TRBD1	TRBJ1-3	CASTPKTGAGNTIYF	TGTGCCAGTACCCCTAAGACAGGGGCTGGAAACACCATATATTTT
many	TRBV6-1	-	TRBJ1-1	CASGGGRRTEAFF	TGTGCCAGCGGAGGGGGGAGACGGACTGAAGCTTTCTTT
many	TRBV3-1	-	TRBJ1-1	CASSLSLRGTEAFF	TGTGCCAGCAGCCTGAGCCTAAGAGGGACTGAAGCTTTCTTT
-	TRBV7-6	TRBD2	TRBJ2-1	CASSLVHVSGRDEQSF	TGTGCCAGCAGCTTAGTGCATGTTAGCGGGAGGGATGAGCAGTCCTTC
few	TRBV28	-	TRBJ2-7	CASSRTATGHEQYF	TGTGCCAGCAGTCGCACAGCAACCGGGCACGAGCAGTACTTC
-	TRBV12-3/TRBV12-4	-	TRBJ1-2	CASSLGTAIPAYYGYTF	TGTGCCAGCAGTTTGGGAACAGCGATACCCGCCTACTATGGCTACACCTTC
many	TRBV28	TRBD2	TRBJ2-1	CASSTLAGPYNEQFF	TGTGCCAGCAGTACCCTAGCGGGACCCTACAATGAGCAGTTCTTC
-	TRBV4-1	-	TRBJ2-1	CASSHGRDGLDEQFF	TGCGCCAGCAGCCATGGGCGGGACGGCTTGGATGAGCAGTTCTTC
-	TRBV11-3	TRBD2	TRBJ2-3	CASSLAKGSGLGKYF	TGTGCCAGCAGCTTAGCCAAGGGTAGCGGACTAGGGAAGTATTTT
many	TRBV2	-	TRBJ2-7	CASGRLDRGEQYF	TGTGCCAGCGGGAGACTAGATCGCGGGGAGCAGTACTTC
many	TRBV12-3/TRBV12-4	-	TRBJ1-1	CADQDRNTEAFF	TGTGCCGACCAGGACAGAAACACTGAAGCTTTCTTT
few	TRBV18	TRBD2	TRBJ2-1	CASSPRGDYNEQFF	TGTGCCAGCTCACCGCGGGGGGACTACAATGAGCAGTTCTTC
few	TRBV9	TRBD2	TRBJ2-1	CASTPGAGGRNEQFF	TGTGCCAGCACCCCGGGAGCGGGGGGGCGAAATGAGCAGTTCTTC
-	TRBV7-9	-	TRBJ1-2	CASSLGADYGYTF	TGTGCCAGCAGCTTAGGGGCAGACTATGGCTACACCTTC